One sample yielded the 22 T cell receptor beta chains listed below, sequenced in a study of long-term antiretroviral therapy in people with HIV. Investigators performed immunoSEQ version v3.0 at survey level. Assay used: immunoSEQ multiplex PCR; TCRdb lists only in-frame clones, some missing. Of tens of thousands of clones in the sample, just over 90% were seen once. The starting material was unsorted PBMCs, obtained 3.1 years after starting antiretroviral therapy. These receptors originate from a young man with HIV.

The sample holds a few counts of this clone. The V and J genes are TRBV4-2 and TRBJ2-7; TRBD2 matches at 8 bases. The germline V gene encodes CDR1 LGHNA and CDR2 YNFKEQ. V lost 5 bases to trimming and J lost 0 bases; unmatched junction nucleotides: 6. The CDR3 loop spans 15 amino acids. The CDR3 DNA reads as TGTGCCAGCAGCGAAGGACTAGCATTCTCCTACGAGCAGTACTTC. Protein sequence: CASSEGLAFSYEQYF.

The gene calls are TRBV4-1 and TRBJ2-7; 9 positions agree with TRBD1. The CDR3 sequence is 16 residues long. In germline, CDR1 is MGHRA, CDR2 YSYEKL. Germline trimming cut 0 bases from V and 4 bases from J; bases unmatched to any gene: 7. The CDR3 bases are TGCGCCAGCAGCCAAGAGAACCCACAGGGGGCTTACGAGCAGTACTTC. Translating it yields CASSQENPQGAYEQYF.

This clone appeared a single time. This chain connects TRBV7-8 to TRBJ2-7; 8 bases fit TRBD2. V lost 5 bases to trimming and J lost 5 bases; unmatched junction nucleotides: 14. Germline CDR1 SGHVS, CDR2 FQNEAQ. This CDR3 contains 16 residues. This chain's CDR3 is CASSPKPGLGANEQYF. The CDR3 DNA is TGTGCCAGCAGCCCCAAACCGGGACTAGGAGCGAACGAGCAGTACTTC.

V is TRBV10-3 and J is TRBJ1-1, with D tentatively TRBD1 (6 bases). With 4 bases removed from V and 3 bases from J, the gap between germline ends came to 9 bases. CDR3 size: 13 residues. In germline, CDR1 is ENHRY, CDR2 SYGVKD. The DNA of the CDR3 is TGTGCCATCAGTGGAACAGGGCACACTGAAGCTTTCTTT. The encoded protein is CAISGTGHTEAFF.

The CDR3 spells CAKNNPRTESQTQYF. For the CDR3, the DNA is TGTGCCAAGAACAACCCCCGGACAGAGAGCCAGACCCAGTACTTC. V gene TRBV27 combines with J gene TRBJ2-5; D is perhaps TRBD1 (6 bases). This CDR3 region has 15 residues. CDR1 is MNHEY and CDR2 is SMNVEV in the germline V gene (reference sequence). Trimming removed 10 bases at V and 6 bases at J, with 24 bases between.

The chain links TRBV5-1 to TRBJ2-3; unclear D gene. Trimming cost V 4 bases and J 0 bases, with 15 bases left between them. Germline V lookup: CDR1 SGHRS, CDR2 YFSETQ. The CDR3 totals 16 residues. The CDR3 spells CASSQITRPSTDTQYF. The CDR3 bases are TGCGCCAGCAGCCAAATAACTCGACCAAGCACAGATACGCAGTATTTT.

The V gene is TRBV4-3, the J gene TRBJ2-1, with D possibly being TRBD1 or TRBD2 (6 bases each). The V and J ends lost 1 base and 5 bases respectively, with 18 bases between them. CDR1 is LGHNA and CDR2 is YSLEER in the germline V gene. CDR3 length: 17 residues. CDR3 region: CASSQAWVKGGNNEQFF. The DNA of the CDR3 is TGCGCCAGCAGCCAAGCGTGGGTAAAGGGGGGAAACAATGAGCAGTTCTTC.

CDR3 sequence: CASSPGRGEQYF. The DNA of the CDR3 is TGTGCCAGCAGCCCCGGCCGTGGCGAGCAGTACTTC. The V gene is TRBV9, the J gene TRBJ2-7; unclear D gene. Between the trimmed V and J ends, which lost 4 bases and 6 bases, there was a span of 11 bases. The CDR3 is 12 amino acids. The germline gives CDR1 SGDLS, CDR2 YYNGEE.

The rearrangement joins TRBV6-5 to TRBJ2-1, with 12 bases aligning to TRBD2. Germline V gene lookup returns CDR1 MNHEY and CDR2 SVGAGI. CDR3 length: 13 residues. Trimming removed 9 bases from V and 4 bases from J; junction bases left unmatched: 1. CDR3 protein: CARGTSGYNEQFF. CDR3 bases: TGTGCCAGGGGGACTAGCGGGTACAATGAGCAGTTCTTC.

The CDR3 region has the DNA TGTGCCAGCAGTTACTCGACGGCAGGCTCTTCCTACGAGCAGTACTTC. Its protein product is CASSYSTAGSSYEQYF. The rearrangement joins TRBV6-5 to TRBJ2-7, with D uncertain. V was cut by 0 bases and J by 1 base, with 13 bases left in between. Germline V gene data show CDR1 as MNHEY and CDR2 as SVGAGI. This CDR3 is 16 amino acids long.

The chain employs TRBV6-6 and TRBJ2-7; TRBD2 aligns across 8 bases. Germline trimming cut 6 bases from V and 3 bases from J; bases unmatched to any gene: 4. The germline V gene encodes CDR1 MNHNY and CDR2 SVGAGI (reference sequence). This CDR3 is built from 13 residues. CDR3 residues: CASSPGGGYEQYF. The CDR3 DNA reads TGTGCCAGCAGCCCCGGGGGGGGCTACGAGCAGTACTTC.

The rearrangement links TRBV29-1 to TRBJ2-5; the D gene is possibly TRBD1 (7 bases). Germline V CDR1 and CDR2: SQVTM, ANQGSEA. This CDR3 has 19 amino acids. V was cut by 1 base and J by 2 bases, with 26 bases left in between. The CDR3 sequence: CSVEGWGVRTFRGQETQYF. In DNA, the CDR3 is TGCAGCGTTGAAGGTTGGGGGGTAAGAACTTTCAGGGGGCAAGAGACCCAGTACTTC.

The genes are TRBV28 and TRBJ1-1, with a tentative D call TRBD1 (5 bases). Germline values: CDR1 MDHEN, CDR2 SYDVKM. The CDR3 sequence is 13 residues long. The V and J ends lost 8 bases and 0 bases respectively, with 10 bases between them. The CDR3 here is CASPDSLNTEAFF. CDR3 sequence (DNA): TGTGCCAGCCCAGACAGTCTGAACACTGAAGCTTTCTTT.

The chain recombines TRBV12-5 with TRBJ2-1; TRBD2 is a possible D gene (7 bases). Per germline, CDR1 LGHNT and CDR2 FRNRAP. This CDR3 region has 14 residues. Trimming stripped 4 bases from V and 8 bases from J, with 15 bases between. Here the CDR3 DNA reads TGTGCTAGTGGTTCCAGACTAGCAGGGGATGAGCAGTTCTTC. Protein: CASGSRLAGDEQFF.

Note on this clone: At one end the junction does not follow the germline gene, possibly because of a read error. The chain is built from TRBV19 and TRBJ1-1; 8 positions agree with TRBD1. The CDR3 has 15 residues. The V gene's germline CDR1 is LNHDA and CDR2 SQIVND (reference sequence). Written as DNA, the CDR3 is TGTGCCAGTCGTCGACAGGGGAAATTAGGCACTGAAGCCTTCTTT. Translating gives CASRRQGKLGTEAFF.

CDR3: CSVLGYQEMYF. The CDR3 coding sequence is TGCAGCGTTCTCGGTTACCAGGAAATGTACTTC. V and J are TRBV29-1 and TRBJ2-7; D not resolved. CDR1 and CDR2 from the germline V gene are SQVTM and ANQGSEA. Trimming removed 5 bases at V and 12 bases at J, with 17 bases between. The CDR3 extends over 11 amino acids.

The chain links TRBV14 to TRBJ2-1; D gene uncertain. The CDR3 has 11 amino acids. V lost 7 bases and J 4 bases, leaving 5 bases between the germline ends. Germline V lookup: CDR1 SGHDN, CDR2 FVKESK. The CDR3 DNA follows: TGTGCCAGCAAGAGTTACAATGAGCAGTTCTTC. Its protein is CASKSYNEQFF. Based on the CDR3 plus reference TRBV14 and TRBJ2-1, the full variable domain is EAGVTQFPSHSVIEKGQTVTLRCDPISGHDNLYWYRRVMGKEIKFLLHFVKESKQDESGMPNNRFLAERTGGTYSTLKVQPAELEDSGVYFCASKSYNEQFFGPGTRLTVL.

The chain combines TRBV19 with TRBJ1-2; D not resolved. Trimming shortened V by 2 bases and J by 1 base, and 11 bases separated the two germline ends. Germline V gene lookup returns CDR1 LNHDA and CDR2 SQIVND (reference sequence). This CDR3 has 15 residues. The CDR3 spells CASSIMAGINYGYTF. The DNA for the CDR3 is TGTGCCAGTAGTATAATGGCCGGTATTAACTATGGCTACACCTTC.

The V and J genes are TRBV9 and TRBJ1-1; TRBD1 agrees at 8 bases. Trimming took 0 bases from V and 5 from J; bases not matched to a gene: 3. The CDR3 is 14 residues long. Looked up from germline, CDR1 is SGDLS and CDR2 is YYNGEE. DNA of the CDR3: TGTGCCAGCAGCGTAGCGGACAGGGTAACTGAAGCTTTCTTT. It encodes CASSVADRVTEAFF.

The V call is TRBV7-2, the J call TRBJ2-7, with TRBD2 matching 10 bases. CDR1 and CDR2 from the germline V gene are SGHTA and FQGNSA. V lost 5 bases, J lost 4 bases, and 8 bases stayed unmatched. This CDR3 has 15 residues. CDR3 nucleotide sequence: TGTGCCAGCAGCCTTGCTCGGGGACTAGCGTACGAGCAGTACTTC. This codes for CASSLARGLAYEQYF.

The rearrangement uses TRBV2 and TRBJ1-3; D is undetermined. V was cut by 11 bases and J by 4 bases, with 15 bases left in between. Germline V gene lookup returns CDR1 SNHLY and CDR2 FYNNEI. This CDR3 region has 13 residues. The CDR3 DNA sequence: TGTGCCCTGATTGGATTTGACGGAAACACCATATATTTT. Protein: CALIGFDGNTIYF.

The chain uses TRBV29-1 and TRBJ2-3; D perhaps matches TRBD2 (7 bases). The CDR3 spans 14 residues. Looked up from germline, CDR1 is SQVTM and CDR2 is ANQGSEA. The germline V and J ends were trimmed by 2 bases and 2 bases, with 11 bases remaining between them. The CDR3 here is CSVEKGDYTDTQYF. The CDR3 nucleotides read TGCAGCGTTGAAAAGGGGGACTACACAGATACGCAGTATTTT.